What follows are 29 T cell receptor beta chains derived from one specimen sequenced in a study of T cells after somatic rescue of genetic block. The repertoire was sequenced with immunoSEQ multiplex PCR; TCRdb's copy has only in-frame clones and lacks some. The data show 68,000 or so clones, around 93% seen once. The material sequenced was peripheral blood mononuclear cells (PBMCs). The receptors come from a man between 35 and 55 years old.

The chain joins TRBV29-1 to TRBJ1-2, with D possibly being TRBD1 (5 bases). Germline-derived CDR1 and CDR2 are SQVTM and ANQGSEA. The CDR3 runs to 15 residues. Trimming removed 5 bases at V and 4 bases at J, with 20 bases between. CDR3 sequence: CSVWHRVLRGYGYTF. In DNA form, the CDR3 reads TGCAGCGTTTGGCACCGGGTCCTGAGGGGCTATGGCTACACCTTC.

The chain employs TRBV5-6 and TRBJ2-3; no clear D. Germline V gives CDR1 SGHDT, CDR2 YYEEEE. The CDR3 runs to 14 residues. Between the trimmed V and J ends, which lost 4 bases and 2 bases, there was a span of 11 bases. This chain's CDR3 is CASSGTSFTDTQYF. The CDR3 DNA sequence: TGTGCCAGCAGCGGTACCTCTTTCACAGATACGCAGTATTTT.

This clone was detected only once. The rearrangement joins TRBV10-2 to TRBJ2-7; possibly TRBD2 for D (6 bases). CDR1 is WSHSY, CDR2 SAAADI, per germline. This CDR3 has 14 residues. The V and J ends lost 4 bases and 5 bases respectively, with 15 bases between them. For the CDR3, the DNA is TGCGCCAGCAGTGTATCCGGGACTCAACACGAGCAGTACTTC. The encoded protein is CASSVSGTQHEQYF.

V and J are TRBV15 and TRBJ2-7, with D perhaps TRBD1 (5 bases). Germline lookup yields CDR1 LNHNV and CDR2 YYDKDF (reference sequence). Trimming took 3 bases from V and 3 from J, leaving 9 bases between them. This CDR3 is built from 13 residues. CDR3 sequence (DNA): TGTGCCACCAGCAGGACAGCCGGCTACGAGCAGTACTTC. Residues: CATSRTAGYEQYF.

The chain combines TRBV20-1 with TRBJ2-5; D remains unclear. The CDR3 is 11 amino acids. The V gene lost 2 bases and the J gene lost 3 bases, with 4 bases spanning the gap. Germline loops: CDR1 DFQATT, CDR2 SNEGSKA (reference sequence). This CDR3 reads CSARMEETQYF. CDR3 nucleotide sequence: TGCAGTGCTAGAATGGAAGAGACCCAGTACTTC.

The chain has TRBV2 and TRBJ1-4, with D perhaps matching TRBD1 (5 bases). This CDR3 comprises 15 residues. The V end lost 2 bases, the J end lost 6 bases, and 13 bases lay between the germline ends. CDR1 and CDR2 from the germline V gene are SNHLY and FYNNEI. The CDR3 reads CASSELGAGHEKLFF. For the CDR3, the DNA is TGTGCCAGCAGTGAACTAGGGGCCGGGCATGAAAAACTGTTTTTT.

The rearrangement joins TRBV5-5 to TRBJ2-5, with D tentatively TRBD2 (6 bases). This CDR3 is built from 14 residues. V gave up 4 bases and J gave up 1 base, with 11 bases separating them. Per germline, CDR1 SGHKS and CDR2 YYEKEE (reference sequence). For the CDR3, the DNA is TGTGCCAGCAGCCGCCCGGGACTCCAAGAGACCCAGTACTTC. Protein product: CASSRPGLQETQYF.

The chain recombines TRBV4-1 with TRBJ2-4; no clear D gene. The CDR3 is made up of 14 amino acids. The germline V gene encodes CDR1 MGHRA and CDR2 YSYEKL. The V and J ends lost 2 bases and 0 bases respectively, with 5 bases between them. DNA of the CDR3: TGCGCCAGCAGCCAAATTGTAGCCAAAAACATTCAGTACTTC. The encoded protein is CASSQIVAKNIQYF.

This chain uses TRBV4-1 with TRBJ1-5; 9 bases match TRBD1. Germline lookup yields CDR1 MGHRA and CDR2 YSYEKL. This CDR3 region has 16 residues. J was trimmed by 7 bases and V by 4 bases; bases with no gene match: 11. DNA for the CDR3: TGCGCCAGCAGCCTAGTACCCCGGACAGGGGTCCAGCCCCAGCATTTT. This encodes CASSLVPRTGVQPQHF.

The rearrangement links TRBV28 to TRBJ2-1, with D unresolved. CDR3 size: 12 residues. CDR1 and CDR2 from the germline V gene are MDHEN and SYDVKM. V gave up 2 bases and J gave up 8 bases, with 7 bases separating them. The CDR3 coding sequence is TGTGCCAGCAGTTTAGGAGATCATGAGCAGTTCTTC. Its translation is CASSLGDHEQFF.

The V and J genes are TRBV28 and TRBJ2-7; possible D gene TRBD1, 6 bases. The CDR3 runs 13 residues. Looked up from germline, CDR1 is MDHEN and CDR2 is SYDVKM. V shed 10 bases and J shed 2 bases, with 15 bases lying between them. The chain's CDR3 is CAIKNGQTYEQYF. CDR3 DNA: TGTGCCATCAAAAACGGACAGACCTACGAGCAGTACTTC.

CDR3 bases: TGTGCCAGCAGCTTGATTGCGAATGAAGCTTTCTTT. It translates to CASSLIANEAFF. The chain is built from TRBV5-4 and TRBJ1-1; D remains unclear. The CDR3 runs 12 residues. CDR1 and CDR2 (germline): SGHNT, YYREEE (reference sequence). V was pared by 1 base and J by 7 bases, with 8 bases between.

The chain links TRBV5-4 to TRBJ1-1; D remains unclear. The germline V gene encodes CDR1 SGHNT and CDR2 YYREEE (reference sequence). The CDR3 covers 14 residues. V shed 1 base and J shed 5 bases, with 12 bases lying between them. The CDR3 sequence: CASSLRGSWTEAFF. The CDR3, as DNA: TGTGCCAGCAGCTTGCGGGGATCGTGGACTGAAGCTTTCTTT. The full variable domain, with the rest looked up from reference TRBV5-4 and TRBJ1-1, is ETGVTQSPTHLIKTRGQQVTLRCSSQSGHNTVSWYQQALGQGPQFIFQYYREEENGRGNFPPRFSGLQFPNYSSELNVNALELDDSALYLCASSLRGSWTEAFFGQGTRLTVV.

J is TRBJ1-6 and V is TRBV18, with D possibly being TRBD1 (6 bases). In germline, CDR1 is KGHSH, CDR2 LQKENI. Trimming removed 2 bases at V and 0 bases at J, with 11 bases between. The CDR3 is 17 amino acids. CDR3 sequence reads: CASSPATGYSYNSPLHF. CDR3 bases: TGTGCCAGCTCACCAGCTACAGGGTACTCCTATAATTCACCCCTCCACTTT.

This clone was counted a single time. CDR3 in DNA: TGTGCCAGCAGCTTTTTGCGGCTGAACACCGGGGAGCTGTTTTTT. Translation: CASSFLRLNTGELFF. The chain combines TRBV5-8 with TRBJ2-2; D remains ambiguous. Germline assignment: CDR1 SGHTS and CDR2 YDEGEE. V was pared by 2 bases and J by 1 base, with 9 bases between. This CDR3 has 15 amino acids.

V usage is TRBV5-6 and J usage is TRBJ2-1; 9 bases line up with TRBD2. This CDR3 is built from 17 residues. The junction had 11 bases not matched to a gene; V was cut back by 1 base and J by 6 bases. Looked up from germline, CDR1 is SGHDT and CDR2 is YYEEEE. The CDR3 sequence is CASSLSVAGAAVNEQFF. DNA for the CDR3: TGTGCCAGCAGCTTGTCAGTAGCGGGAGCTGCGGTCAATGAGCAGTTCTTC.

This clone was observed a single time. The V and J genes are TRBV27 and TRBJ2-1, with 7 positions matching TRBD2. With V trimmed by 5 bases and J by 1 base, 5 bases remained unmatched. Germline V gene data show CDR1 as MNHEY and CDR2 as SMNVEV (reference sequence). The CDR3 has 15 amino acids. The CDR3: CASSPLGGSYNEQFF. The CDR3 DNA reads TGTGCCAGCAGTCCCCTGGGGGGGTCCTACAATGAGCAGTTCTTC.

The chain links TRBV10-1 to TRBJ2-3, with D possibly called TRBD1 or TRBD2 (5 bases each). The CDR3 is made up of 14 amino acids. Germline V gene sequence: CDR1 WNHNN, CDR2 SYGVQD (reference sequence). Trimming took 5 bases from V and 6 from J, leaving 15 bases between them. The CDR3 protein is CASSRDSSEDTQYF. The CDR3 nucleotides read TGCGCCAGCAGTCGAGACAGTAGCGAGGATACGCAGTATTTT.

The chain is built from TRBV18 and TRBJ2-1; no clear D gene. Germline-derived CDR1 and CDR2 are KGHSH and LQKENI. The CDR3 totals 14 residues. The germline V and J ends were trimmed by 5 bases and 3 bases, with 11 bases remaining between them. CDR3 amino acids: CASSSAVDYNEQFF. For the CDR3, the DNA is TGTGCCAGCTCAAGTGCGGTAGACTACAATGAGCAGTTCTTC.

This clone was recorded only once. The rearrangement links TRBV6-1 to TRBJ1-1; 8 bases fit TRBD1. The CDR3 totals 15 residues. V dropped 3 bases and J dropped 0; count of bases not matched to a gene: 3. CDR1 is MNHNS and CDR2 is SASEGT in the germline V gene. The CDR3 loop is CASSEQGAMNTEAFF. In DNA, the CDR3 is TGTGCCAGCAGTGAGCAGGGGGCCATGAACACTGAAGCTTTCTTT.

V is TRBV4-1 and J is TRBJ2-3, with TRBD2 matching 7 bases. V was clipped by 3 bases and J by 6 bases; unmatched bases: 12. This CDR3 has 16 residues. Germline V gives CDR1 MGHRA, CDR2 YSYEKL. Here the CDR3 reads CASSHPSGLPLDTQYF. CDR3 coding DNA: TGCGCCAGCAGCCATCCTTCGGGACTACCTTTGGATACGCAGTATTTT.

V usage is TRBV7-2 and J usage is TRBJ2-7, with TRBD1 matching 10 bases. The CDR3 sequence is 14 residues long. Trimming cost V 3 bases and J 3 bases; bases outside gene matches: 2. CDR1 is SGHTA and CDR2 is FQGNSA in the germline V gene. CDR3 loop: CASSLGQGRYEQYF. The CDR3 DNA reads as TGTGCCAGCAGCTTGGGACAGGGGCGCTACGAGCAGTACTTC. Looking up the rest from reference TRBV7-2 and TRBJ2-7 gives the full variable domain: GAGVSQSPSNKVTEKGKDVELRCDPISGHTALYWYRQSLGQGLEFLIYFQGNSAPDKSGLPSDRFSAERTGGSVSTLTIQRTQQEDSAVYLCASSLGQGRYEQYFGPGTRLTVT.

The rearrangement links TRBV9 to TRBJ1-4, with D unclear. Trimming cost V 6 bases and J 9 bases, with 3 bases left between them. The germline CDR1 and CDR2 sequences are SGDLS and YYNGEE. This CDR3 spans 9 amino acids. This CDR3 reads CASKQKLFF. In DNA form, the CDR3 reads TGTGCCAGCAAGCAAAAACTGTTTTTT.

V is TRBV7-2 and J is TRBJ1-4, with a possible D match to TRBD1 (5 bases). The germline CDR1 and CDR2 sequences are SGHTA and FQGNSA. The V end was cut by 6 bases, the J end by 4 bases, with 15 bases between. The CDR3 is made up of 15 amino acids. In nucleotides, the CDR3 is TGTGCCAGCAGGCCCCCGGGAGGGGTTAATGAAAAACTGTTTTTT. It specifies CASRPPGGVNEKLFF.

This chain connects TRBV4-3 to TRBJ2-3; 8 bases line up with TRBD1. The trim removed 2 bases at V and 6 bases at J, leaving 4 bases unmatched. The germline V gene has CDR1 LGHNA and CDR2 YSLEER. The length of the CDR3 is 14 residues. CDR3: CASSQQGASDTQYF. The CDR3 nucleotides are TGCGCCAGCAGCCAACAGGGGGCATCCGATACGCAGTATTTT.

This clone has only one observation. The chain recombines TRBV29-1 with TRBJ2-7; the D gene could be TRBD1 or TRBD2 (5 bases each). Trimming removed 3 bases from V and 4 bases from J, with 16 bases in between. CDR1 is SQVTM and CDR2 is ANQGSEA in the germline V gene. The length of the CDR3 is 14 residues. CDR3: CSVDGVRGSYEQYF. DNA of the CDR3: TGCAGCGTTGACGGGGTAAGGGGAAGTTACGAGCAGTACTTC.

This sequence joins TRBV7-2 and TRBJ2-4; 7 bases line up with TRBD1. CDR3 length: 15 residues. In germline, CDR1 is SGHTA, CDR2 FQGNSA. Trimming took 5 bases from V and 1 from J; bases not matched to a gene: 5. The CDR3: CASSLDRAAKNIQYF. Written as DNA, the CDR3 is TGTGCCAGCAGCCTCGACAGGGCTGCCAAAAACATTCAGTACTTC.

V is TRBV29-1 and J is TRBJ2-1, with D perhaps TRBD1 (5 bases). This CDR3 spans 15 amino acids. The V gene's germline CDR1 is SQVTM and CDR2 ANQGSEA. The V gene lost 7 bases and the J gene lost 3 bases, with 19 bases spanning the gap. CDR3 residues: CSGQGDRKHYNEQFF. DNA for the CDR3: TGCAGCGGGCAGGGTGATCGGAAGCACTACAATGAGCAGTTCTTC.

The CDR3 DNA is TGCGCCAGCAGCCAAGATGTTCGAGTGAACACTGAAGCTTTCTTT. This translates into CASSQDVRVNTEAFF. This chain links TRBV4-3 with TRBJ1-1, with D unclear. The germline CDR1 and CDR2 sequences are LGHNA and YSLEER. The CDR3 is made up of 15 amino acids. V was shortened by 0 bases and J by 0 bases, with 8 bases between the two germline ends.